This T cell receptor (beta chain) was sequenced during a study of T cell repertoires in cytomegalovirus infection. Study-wide background: Recently identified HLA-C-restricted CMV epitopes were among the peptides used.

A remark on this clonotype: The antigen is not known.

Via MiXCR, TCRdb re-called the reads, giving one row per CDR3 protein. The data show some 200,000 distinct CDR3 sequences, around 40% seen once. The germline gives CDR1 MNHNS, CDR2 SASEGT. CDR3 length equals 14 residues. V was shortened by 5 bases and J by 10 bases, with 15 bases between the two germline ends. The source is a human donor in good health (CMV status not recorded). Some clones in this sample may be carry-over from other donors' samples. The V and J genes are TRBV6-1 and TRBJ1-6, with a weak D call TRBD1 (5 bases). The starting material was CD8+ T cells from cultured PBMCs, obtained from culture after CMV antigen stimulation. The CDR3: CASSRPRVDSPLHF. The DNA for the CDR3 is TGTGCCAGCAGTCGCCCCAGGGTAGACTCACCCCTCCACTTT.